Below, 13 T cell receptor beta chains from the same sample are listed, as sequenced in a study of patients and donors after allogeneic stem cell transplantation (TCRdb year 2020). The library was obtained by RT-PCR. The sequencer was a NextSeq 550. TCRdb trimmed the raw reads at Q25, called clones with MiXCR and kept productive beta chains. CDR3 protein duplicates are merged, each entry listing the most common genes and DNA. Within this sample are about 110,000 distinct CDR3 sequences, with approximately 35% of them counted one time only. Clones ranked in the top ten supply more than 25% of the sample. The source material was blood, either unsorted or a sorted T cell fraction (not recorded which). The receptor set was obtained from a human donor who was either an allogeneic HSCT recipient or a stem cell or donor lymphocyte infusion donor (not recorded which). It is not recorded whose cells these are; they may come from a transplant donor.

This clonotype was observed once. The J gene is TRBJ2-3, the V gene TRBV10-3; D perhaps matches TRBD2 (6 bases). The CDR3 covers 16 residues. Germline-derived CDR1 and CDR2 are ENHRY and SYGVKD. Trimming took off 0 bases at V and 3 bases at J, with 13 bases between the two ends. Here the CDR3 DNA reads TGTGCCATCAGTGAGTCTTTCGGGAGCGGGACAGATACGCAGTATTTT. Translation gives CAISESFGSGTDTQYF.

The genes are TRBV6-5 and TRBJ1-6; D is possibly TRBD1 (5 bases). Germline V CDR1 and CDR2: MNHEY, SVGAGI. The CDR3 extends over 14 amino acids. The V gene lost 5 bases and the J gene lost 6 bases, with 11 bases spanning the gap. The CDR3 here is CASSGGDFNSPLHF. CDR3 in DNA: TGTGCCAGCAGTGGGGGGGACTTTAATTCACCCCTCCACTTT.

The rearrangement links TRBV7-2 to TRBJ2-3; 8 nucleotides align to TRBD1. The CDR3 is made up of 15 amino acids. Germline CDR1 SGHTA, CDR2 FQGNSA. J was trimmed by 2 bases and V by 7 bases; bases with no gene match: 8. This CDR3 reads CASIPWDRNTDTQYF. In DNA, the CDR3 is TGTGCCAGCATTCCTTGGGACAGGAACACAGATACGCAGTATTTT.

The rearrangement joins TRBV5-6 to TRBJ1-3; no firm D call. CDR1 SGHDT and CDR2 YYEEEE come from the germline V gene. V was trimmed by 3 bases and J by 0 bases, leaving 10 bases between them. CDR3 size: 15 residues. CDR3 in DNA: TGTGCCAGCAGCTCGAGCAAAAGCTCTGGAAACACCATATATTTT. Translation gives CASSSSKSSGNTIYF.

V is TRBV10-3 and J is TRBJ2-7, with D tentatively TRBD2 (6 bases). This CDR3 comprises 13 residues. Germline lookup yields CDR1 ENHRY and CDR2 SYGVKD. Trimming took off 5 bases at V and 3 bases at J, with 11 bases between the two ends. CDR3 in DNA: TGTGCCATCAGTTCCCCCGGGGGCTACGAGCAGTACTTC. Translation: CAISSPGGYEQYF.

The CDR3 protein is CASRNREMNTEAFF. CDR3 in DNA: TGTGCCAGCAGGAACAGGGAAATGAACACTGAAGCTTTCTTT. The rearrangement links TRBV6-2 or TRBV6-3 to TRBJ1-1, with a weak D call TRBD1 (6 bases). Germline-derived CDR1 and CDR2 are MNHEY and SVGEGT. This CDR3 is 14 amino acids long. The V gene lost 6 bases and the J gene lost 0 bases, with 11 bases spanning the gap.

This chain links TRBV28 with TRBJ1-5; a possible D gene is TRBD1 (6 bases). Between the trimmed V and J ends, which lost 6 bases and 0 bases, there was a span of 18 bases. The CDR3 spans 17 residues. Germline V gives CDR1 MDHEN, CDR2 SYDVKM. CDR3 DNA sequence: TGTGCCAGCAGCCGTGTAACAGGGTTAATTAGCAATCAGCCCCAGCATTTT. This gives the protein CASSRVTGLISNQPQHF.

The chain carries TRBV12-3 or TRBV12-4 and TRBJ2-5; 8 bases are a match to TRBD2. The CDR3 runs to 13 residues. V was pared by 6 bases and J by 5 bases, with 5 bases of the junction left unmatched. This CDR3 is CASSTGGAETQYF. For the CDR3, the DNA is TGTGCCAGCAGCACCGGGGGGGCGGAGACCCAGTACTTC.

The genes are TRBV18 and TRBJ1-1; possible D gene TRBD1, 6 bases. The V end lost 6 bases, the J end lost 4 bases, and 21 bases lay between the germline ends. This CDR3 has 16 amino acids. CDR1 and CDR2 from the germline V gene are KGHSH and LQKENI. Written as DNA, the CDR3 is TGTGCCAGCTCCCCCCAGCGGGGGGCAGGCAGCACTGAAGCTTTCTTT. Protein product: CASSPQRGAGSTEAFF.

The rearrangement links TRBV5-6 to TRBJ1-1, with no clear D. This CDR3 has 15 amino acids. Trimming stripped 4 bases from V and 5 bases from J, with 18 bases between. Germline-derived CDR1 and CDR2 are SGHDT and YYEEEE. The CDR3: CASSNPSRGRTEAFF. The CDR3 DNA is TGTGCCAGCAGCAATCCCTCCCGAGGGAGGACTGAAGCTTTCTTT.

In nucleotides, the CDR3 is TGTGCCATCAGTGAACTAAGGAGGACTGAAGCTTTCTTT. It is translated as CAISELRRTEAFF. The chain carries TRBV10-3 and TRBJ1-1; D not certain. In germline, CDR1 is ENHRY, CDR2 SYGVKD. Trimming took off 3 bases at V and 5 bases at J, with 10 bases between the two ends. This CDR3 has 13 amino acids.

In its sample, this clonotype was seen a few times. This sequence joins TRBV18 and TRBJ1-4, with D possibly matching TRBD1 (5 bases). The V and J ends lost 2 bases and 0 bases respectively, with 16 bases between them. The CDR3 length is 18 residues. Germline lookup yields CDR1 KGHSH and CDR2 LQKENI. The CDR3: CASSPGGWQPATNEKLFF. In DNA, the CDR3 is TGTGCCAGCTCACCAGGGGGTTGGCAGCCCGCAACTAATGAAAAACTGTTTTTT.

The J gene is TRBJ1-3, the V gene TRBV12-3 or TRBV12-4; possible D gene TRBD1, 6 bases. Trimming removed 7 bases at V and 5 bases at J, with 15 bases between. The CDR3 length is 14 residues. This CDR3 is CASKGGLKRNTIYF. The CDR3 DNA reads TGTGCCAGCAAGGGGGGATTGAAAAGAAACACCATATATTTT.